This T cell receptor (beta chain) appears in the sequencing data of a study of blood T cell repertoires in COVID-19. At the level of the study: The United States, Italy and Spain supplied acute and convalescent COVID-19 samples. The cDNA or gDNA used as material had been derived from T cells, B-cell-depleted T cells, or PBMCs.

Authors' processing steps: Amplification from reference gene primers served as the basis for estimated nucleated cell counts. Libraries were prepared by immunoSEQ multiplex PCR; TCRdb keeps only in-frame clonotypes and omits some of them. D and trimming come from the DNA, and the V and J calls and clone size come from that table. The sample has roughly 380,000 clones, around 85% seen once. The V gene lost 4 bases and the J gene lost 5 bases, with 17 bases spanning the gap. The CDR3 covers 15 residues. CDR1 and CDR2 from the germline V gene are LNHDA and SQIVND (reference sequence). The source material was peripheral blood. The sequence came from a woman aged 18-30 years with acute or convalescent COVID-19. The J gene is TRBJ1-2, the V gene TRBV19, with D possibly matching TRBD1 (5 bases). The CDR3 here is CASSRAAGYGYGYTF. CDR3 sequence (DNA): TGTGCCAGTAGTAGGGCGGCAGGGTACGGATATGGCTACACCTTC. The full variable domain, with the rest looked up from reference TRBV19 and TRBJ1-2, is DGGITQSPKYLFRKEGQNVTLSCEQNLNHDAMYWYRQDPGQGLRLIYYSQIVNDFQKGDIAEGYSVSREKKESFPLTVTSAQKNPTAFYLCASSRAAGYGYGYTFGSGTRLTVV.